This T cell receptor beta chain was profiled in a study of blood T cell repertoires in COVID-19. Study-wide context: Samples of COVID-19 (acute and convalescent) were obtained from the United States, Italy and Spain. In each case, the material was cDNA or gDNA derived from T cells, B-cell-depleted T cells, or PBMCs.

Authors' data handling: Nucleated cell number was recorded as an estimate derived from reference gene primer amplification. Measured with immunoSEQ multiplex PCR; TCRdb has only the in-frame clones, and not every one. V and J calls and clone size follow that table, whereas D and trimming were derived from the DNA. Of 200,000 or so clones in the sample, 80% to 90% were seen once. V trimming: 8 bases; J trimming: 8 bases; junction bases outside the gene matches: 9. The CDR3 totals 13 residues. Germline CDR1 is KGHSH and CDR2 is LQKENI. This clone was found once. This clonotype originated in a woman aged 65 to 85 with acute or convalescent COVID-19. This chain joins TRBV18 and TRBJ2-1, with 7 bases aligning to TRBD1. The source material was peripheral blood. CDR3 sequence reads: CASRRDRRDEQFF. Here the CDR3 DNA reads TGTGCCAGCCGCCGGGACAGAAGGGATGAGCAGTTCTTC.